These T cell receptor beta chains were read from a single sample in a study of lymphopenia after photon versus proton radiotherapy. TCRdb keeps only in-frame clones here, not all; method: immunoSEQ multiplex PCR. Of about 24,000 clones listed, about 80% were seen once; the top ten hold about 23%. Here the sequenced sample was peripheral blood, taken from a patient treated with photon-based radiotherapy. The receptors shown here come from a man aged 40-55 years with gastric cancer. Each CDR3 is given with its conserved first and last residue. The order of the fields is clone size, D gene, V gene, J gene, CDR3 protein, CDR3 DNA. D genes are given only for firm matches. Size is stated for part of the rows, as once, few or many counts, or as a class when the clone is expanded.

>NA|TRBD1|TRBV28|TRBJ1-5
CASARLTGANQPQHF
TGTGCCAGCGCCCGCCTGACAGGGGCCAATCAGCCCCAGCATTTT
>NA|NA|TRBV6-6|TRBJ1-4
CASSYSGEPNEKLFF
TGTGCCAGCAGTTACTCGGGGGAACCTAATGAAAAACTGTTTTTT
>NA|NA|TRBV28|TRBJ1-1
CASTYQGMNTEAFF
TGTGCCAGCACCTACCAGGGTATGAACACTGAAGCTTTCTTT
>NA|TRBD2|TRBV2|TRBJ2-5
CASSGVAGGHQETQYF
TGTGCCAGCAGTGGAGTAGCGGGGGGACACCAAGAGACCCAGTACTTC
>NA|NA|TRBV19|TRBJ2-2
CASRSPGQPGPGELFF
TGTGCCAGTAGGTCACCAGGACAGCCAGGGCCCGGGGAGCTGTTTTTT
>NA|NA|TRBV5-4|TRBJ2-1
CASSLGSSSYNEQFF
TGTGCCAGCAGCTTGGGGTCGAGCTCCTACAATGAGCAGTTCTTC
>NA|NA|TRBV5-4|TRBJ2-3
CASSLATYTDTQYF
TGTGCCAGCAGCTTGGCGACCTACACAGATACGCAGTATTTT
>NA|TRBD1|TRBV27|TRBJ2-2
CASSLMTGITGELFF
TGTGCCAGCAGTCTGATGACAGGGATCACCGGGGAGCTGTTTTTT
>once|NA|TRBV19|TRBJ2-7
CASSRGEREQYF
TGTGCCAGTAGCCGTGGGGAAAGGGAGCAGTACTTC
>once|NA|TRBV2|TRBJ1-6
CASSDEGRDNSPLHF
TGTGCCAGCAGTGATGAGGGAAGGGATAATTCACCCCTCCACTTT
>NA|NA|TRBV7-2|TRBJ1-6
CASSLEQALNSPLHF
TGTGCCAGCAGCTTAGAACAGGCACTTAATTCACCCCTCCACTTT
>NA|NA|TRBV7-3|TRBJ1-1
CASSKQGGLNTEAFF
TGTGCCAGCAGCAAACAGGGCGGTTTGAACACTGAAGCTTTCTTT
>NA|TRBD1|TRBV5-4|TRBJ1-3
CASSLQGAYSGNTIYF
TGTGCCAGCAGCCTTCAGGGGGCTTACTCTGGAAACACCATATATTTT
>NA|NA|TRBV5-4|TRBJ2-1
CASSLVGTVYNEQFF
TGTGCCAGCAGCTTGGTCGGGACGGTTTACAATGAGCAGTTCTTC
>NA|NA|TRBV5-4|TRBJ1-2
CASSSGTRVEGYTF
TGTGCCAGCAGCAGTGGGACCAGAGTCGAAGGCTACACCTTC
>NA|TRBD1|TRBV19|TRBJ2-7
CASRGQGKTYEQYF
TGTGCCAGTAGGGGACAGGGGAAAACCTACGAGCAGTACTTC
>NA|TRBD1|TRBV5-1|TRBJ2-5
CASSLDLGTARETQYF
TGCGCCAGCAGCTTGGACCTCGGGACAGCCCGAGAGACCCAGTACTTC
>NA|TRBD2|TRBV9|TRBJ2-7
CASSGITSGGAFEQYF
TGTGCCAGCAGCGGAATAACTAGCGGGGGGGCATTCGAGCAGTACTTC
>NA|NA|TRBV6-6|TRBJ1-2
CASSYTPEVGYGYTF
TGTGCCAGCAGTTACACCCCGGAGGTAGGCTATGGCTACACCTTC
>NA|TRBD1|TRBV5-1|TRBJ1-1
CASSLGQGGTEAFF
TGCGCCAGCAGCCTAGGACAGGGGGGCACTGAAGCTTTCTTT
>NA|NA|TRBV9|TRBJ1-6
CASSVGTENSPLHF
TGTGCCAGCAGCGTAGGGACAGAGAATTCACCCCTCCACTTT
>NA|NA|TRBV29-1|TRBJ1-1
CSVLTGNTEAFF
TGCAGCGTTCTGACAGGGAACACTGAAGCTTTCTTT
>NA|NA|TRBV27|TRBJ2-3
CASSTLTDTQYF
TGTGCCAGCAGTACCCTAACAGATACGCAGTATTTT
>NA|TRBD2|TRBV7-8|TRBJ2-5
CASSLSGTQDETQYF
TGTGCCAGCAGCTTAAGCGGGACGCAGGACGAGACCCAGTACTTC
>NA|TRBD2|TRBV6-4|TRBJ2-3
CASSASGGTTDTQYF
TGTGCCAGCAGTGCTAGCGGGGGGACCACAGATACGCAGTATTTT
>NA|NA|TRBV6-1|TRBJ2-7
CASSEGGYEQYF
TGTGCCAGCAGTGAAGGGGGTTACGAGCAGTACTTC
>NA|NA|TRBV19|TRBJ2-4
CASTPAGRDAKNIQYF
TGTGCCAGTACCCCAGCGGGCCGGGACGCCAAAAACATTCAGTACTTC
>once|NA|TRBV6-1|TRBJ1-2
CASSGTAYGYTF
TGTGCCAGCAGCGGAACTGCTTATGGCTACACCTTC
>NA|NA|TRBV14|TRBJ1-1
CASSQDLLGTEAFF
TGTGCCAGCAGCCAAGATCTCTTGGGAACTGAAGCTTTCTTT
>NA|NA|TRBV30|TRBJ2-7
CAWSPGTPYEQYF
TGTGCCTGGAGCCCCGGGACACCCTACGAGCAGTACTTC
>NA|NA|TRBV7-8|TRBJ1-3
CASSQEQGAGNTIYF
TGTGCCAGCAGCCAAGAACAGGGAGCAGGAAACACCATATATTTT
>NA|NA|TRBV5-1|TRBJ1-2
CASSVLSGTSNSNGYTF
TGCGCCAGCAGCGTTCTTTCCGGGACATCCAATTCTAATGGCTACACCTTC
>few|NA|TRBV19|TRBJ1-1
CASGRPNTEAFF
TGTGCCAGTGGCAGGCCGAACACTGAAGCTTTCTTT
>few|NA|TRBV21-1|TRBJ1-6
CASSKDRGLHF
TGTGCCAGCAGCAAAGACAGGGGCCTCCACTTT
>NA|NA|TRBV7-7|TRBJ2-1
CASSLAGGPNEQFF
TGTGCCAGCAGCTTAGCGGGGGGGCCGAATGAGCAGTTCTTC
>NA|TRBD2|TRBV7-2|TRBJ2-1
CASSSPGLASNEQFF
TGTGCCAGCAGCTCCCCGGGACTAGCTAGCAATGAGCAGTTCTTC
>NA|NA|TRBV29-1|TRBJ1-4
CSARREKLFF
TGCAGCGCGAGAAGGGAAAAACTGTTTTTT
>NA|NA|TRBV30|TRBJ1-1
CAWSRQNEAFF
TGTGCCTGGAGTAGACAGAATGAAGCTTTCTTT
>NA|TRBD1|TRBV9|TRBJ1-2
CASSPDREYGYTF
TGTGCCAGCAGTCCTGACAGGGAATATGGCTACACCTTC
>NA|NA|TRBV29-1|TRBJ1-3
CSAEGFRNTIYF
TGCAGCGCAGAGGGGTTTCGAAACACCATATATTTT
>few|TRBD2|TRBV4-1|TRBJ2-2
CASSQVLAANTGELFF
TGCGCCAGCAGCCAAGTACTAGCGGCGAACACCGGGGAGCTGTTTTTT
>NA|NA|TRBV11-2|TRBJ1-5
CASSLGSGLRNQPQHF
TGTGCCAGCAGCTTAGGGTCAGGTCTTCGCAATCAGCCCCAGCATTTT
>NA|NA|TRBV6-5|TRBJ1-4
CASSSPRGGAREKLFF
TGTGCCAGCAGTTCCCCGAGGGGGGGGGCACGGGAAAAACTGTTTTTT
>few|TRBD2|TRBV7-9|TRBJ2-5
CASSLIAGGQETQYF
TGTGCCAGCAGCTTAATAGCGGGGGGCCAAGAGACCCAGTACTTC
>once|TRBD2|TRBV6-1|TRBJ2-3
CASRPGLAGTDTQYF
TGTGCCAGCAGACCCGGACTAGCGGGCACAGATACGCAGTATTTT